The 23 T cell receptor beta chains given below trace back to one sample, sequenced in a study of blood T cell repertoires in COVID-19. Here immunoSEQ multiplex PCR was the method, and the copy in TCRdb shows in-frame clones only, minus some. The repertoire has around 47,000 clones, around 81% of them found once; the top ten carry 26%. The sequencing sample was made of peripheral blood. All receptors come from an elderly woman with COVID-19, enrolled during active disease.

The rearrangement links TRBV5-6 to TRBJ2-3; 8 bases are a match to TRBD2. The J segment lost 5 bases and the V segment lost 4 bases, leaving 12 bases of the junction unmatched. Germline V gene sequence: CDR1 SGHDT, CDR2 YYEEEE. This CDR3 is 16 amino acids long. The CDR3 nucleotides read TGTGCCAGCAGCCCGGGGGGGAGCTACCTGGGAGATACGCAGTATTTT. This translates into CASSPGGSYLGDTQYF.

This clone was seen a handful of times. The chain carries TRBV7-6 and TRBJ1-3; possible D gene TRBD1, 5 bases. V lost 4 bases and J 4 bases, leaving 14 bases between the germline ends. CDR3 length: 15 residues. Germline V gives CDR1 SGHVS, CDR2 FNYEAQ. The DNA of the CDR3 is TGTGCCAGCAGCTCATCTCCGGGACTCGGAAACACCATATATTTT. Encoded protein: CASSSSPGLGNTIYF.

This chain links TRBV18 with TRBJ2-7, with 10 bases aligning to TRBD2. Germline V gene data show CDR1 as KGHSH and CDR2 as LQKENI. V was clipped by 4 bases and J by 6 bases; unmatched bases: 6. The CDR3 extends over 14 amino acids. The CDR3 coding sequence is TGTGCCAGCTCACAACAGCCTAGCGGGAGCGAGCAGTACTTC. This translates into CASSQQPSGSEQYF.

The gene calls are TRBV5-1 and TRBJ1-1, with a possible D match to TRBD1 (6 bases). The germline V and J ends were trimmed by 5 bases and 3 bases, with 20 bases remaining between them. Germline CDR1 is SGHRS and CDR2 is YFSETQ. The CDR3 is 16 residues long. The CDR3 loop reads CASSQGPRGLDTEAFF. The CDR3 coding sequence is TGCGCCAGCAGTCAGGGGCCCAGGGGACTAGACACTGAAGCTTTCTTT. Drawing the rest from reference TRBV5-1 and TRBJ1-1, the complete variable domain is KAGVTQTPRYLIKTRGQQVTLSCSPISGHRSVSWYQQTPGQGLQFLFEYFSETQRNKGNFPGRFSGRQFSNSRSEMNVSTLELGDSALYLCASSQGPRGLDTEAFFGQGTRLTVV.

This chain joins TRBV28 and TRBJ2-7, with 8 bases that match TRBD2. Per germline, CDR1 MDHEN and CDR2 SYDVKM. The CDR3 consists of 13 residues. V trimming: 6 bases; J trimming: 7 bases; junction bases outside the gene matches: 8. CDR3 residues: CASSPGLVKEQYF. DNA of the CDR3: TGTGCCAGCAGCCCGGGACTAGTTAAGGAGCAGTACTTC.

J is TRBJ1-1 and V is TRBV28; D gene ambiguous. This CDR3 is built from 12 residues. CDR1 and CDR2 from the germline V gene are MDHEN and SYDVKM. V lost 6 bases to trimming and J lost 10 bases, with 15 bases between them. CDR3 sequence (DNA): TGTGCCAGCAGCCAGACCACGGCAGGAGCTTTCTTT. Its translation is CASSQTTAGAFF.

This chain joins TRBV5-1 and TRBJ2-5, with 10 bases fitting TRBD1. The length of the CDR3 is 16 residues. Germline V gene sequence: CDR1 SGHRS, CDR2 YFSETQ. J lost 5 bases, V lost 0 bases, and 7 bases had no gene match. The CDR3 region is CASSLGMTGGQETQYF. The CDR3 DNA reads as TGCGCCAGCAGCTTGGGGATGACAGGGGGCCAGGAGACCCAGTACTTC.

This chain connects TRBV11-2 to TRBJ1-1; 11 bases line up with TRBD1. V shed 1 base and J 3 bases; nucleotides not matched to a gene: 10. Germline CDR1 reads SGHAT; CDR2 reads FQNNGV. This CDR3 has 18 residues. The CDR3 loop is CASSLAILGTGGYTEAFF. CDR3 sequence (DNA): TGTGCCAGCAGCTTAGCTATCCTCGGGACAGGGGGATACACTGAAGCTTTCTTT.

The CDR3 DNA reads as TGTGCCAGCAGCCGCACCCAGGGACAGACGAACGAGCAGTACTTC. It translates to CASSRTQGQTNEQYF. The genes are TRBV7-9 and TRBJ2-7; TRBD1 matches at 7 bases. CDR3 size: 15 residues. The germline gives CDR1 SEHNR, CDR2 FQNEAQ (reference sequence). V shed 5 bases, J shed 5 bases, and the junction held 12 bases outside the gene matches.

The V call is TRBV27, the J call TRBJ2-7, with D tentatively TRBD1 (6 bases). The V gene's germline CDR1 is MNHEY and CDR2 SMNVEV (reference sequence). CDR3 length equals 14 residues. The V gene lost 6 bases and the J gene lost 7 bases, with 19 bases spanning the gap. This CDR3 is CASSRIRGTEEQYF. CDR3 bases: TGTGCCAGCAGCCGGATCAGGGGAACGGAGGAGCAGTACTTC.

The chain combines TRBV7-2 with TRBJ1-2, with D unresolved. The V gene's germline CDR1 is SGHTA and CDR2 FQGNSA. The CDR3 is 15 amino acids. The V end lost 1 base, the J end lost 6 bases, and 15 bases lay between the germline ends. CDR3 nucleotides: TGTGCCAGCAGCTTAGGACAAGGTCTCGGGGATGGCTACACCTTC. Translation: CASSLGQGLGDGYTF.

The chain couples TRBV18 to TRBJ1-1, with D perhaps TRBD1 (5 bases). The CDR3 has 14 amino acids. Trimming removed 3 bases from V and 2 bases from J, with 10 bases in between. Germline V lookup: CDR1 KGHSH, CDR2 LQKENI. The CDR3 sequence: CASSPRQPNTEAFF. The CDR3 DNA is TGTGCCAGCTCACCGCGACAGCCTAACACTGAAGCTTTCTTT.

This chain links TRBV5-6 with TRBJ1-4, with 8 bases identical to TRBD1. After removal of 5 bases from V and 3 bases from J, the junction contained 6 bases not matched to a gene. Germline V gene data show CDR1 as SGHDT and CDR2 as YYEEEE. The CDR3 runs 15 residues. Here the CDR3 DNA reads TGTGCCAGCAGTCGAGGACAGGGAGCTAATGAAAAACTGTTTTTT. As protein: CASSRGQGANEKLFF.

This clone turned up a few times. The V and J genes are TRBV7-3 and TRBJ2-1; 9 bases match TRBD1. Germline loops: CDR1 SGHTA, CDR2 FQGTGA. After removal of 4 bases from V and 4 bases from J, the junction contained 2 bases not matched to a gene. The CDR3 covers 14 residues. CDR3 DNA sequence: TGTGCCAGCAGCTCCGACAGGGGGTACAATGAGCAGTTCTTC. Its protein is CASSSDRGYNEQFF.

This chain links TRBV18 with TRBJ2-7, with a tentative D call TRBD2 (6 bases). The ends were cut back, 5 bases at V and 0 bases at J, with 14 bases in the middle. The CDR3 spans 15 residues. In germline, CDR1 is KGHSH, CDR2 LQKENI. CDR3 region: CASSSRDSNSYEQYF. CDR3 nucleotides: TGTGCCAGCTCATCCCGGGACTCCAACTCCTACGAGCAGTACTTC.

The chain uses TRBV6-1 and TRBJ1-5; a possible D gene is TRBD1 (5 bases). The V gene lost 1 base and the J gene lost 3 bases, with 10 bases spanning the gap. Germline assignment: CDR1 MNHNS and CDR2 SASEGT. This CDR3 is 15 amino acids long. The chain's CDR3 is CASSEGTLPNQPQHF. The CDR3 coding sequence is TGTGCCAGCAGTGAAGGGACACTTCCCAATCAGCCCCAGCATTTT.

This clone was observed once. The chain combines TRBV3-1 (or the pseudogene TRBV3-2) with TRBJ2-1; TRBD2 is a possible D gene (7 bases). V lost 5 bases to trimming and J lost 7 bases, with 15 bases between them. The CDR3 loop spans 14 amino acids. CDR1 and CDR2 from the germline V gene are LGHDT and YNNKEL (reference sequence). In DNA, the CDR3 is TGTGCCAGCAGCTCCAGGGGACTAACAAATGAGCAGTTCTTC. Protein sequence: CASSSRGLTNEQFF.

This chain links TRBV6-1 with TRBJ1-5; D is uncertain. Germline V lookup: CDR1 MNHNS, CDR2 SASEGT. Trimming pared 2 bases from V and 3 bases from J, leaving 14 bases between. The length of the CDR3 is 16 residues. CDR3 in amino acids: CASSELLGRVNQPQHF. In DNA form, the CDR3 reads TGTGCCAGCAGTGAATTGCTGGGGAGGGTCAATCAGCCCCAGCATTTT.

The chain employs TRBV28 and TRBJ1-5; TRBD1 matches 9 bases. This CDR3 has 15 amino acids. Germline V gives CDR1 MDHEN, CDR2 SYDVKM. Trimming at V came to 2 bases and at J to 8 bases, leaving 7 bases not matched to a gene. The CDR3 loop is CASSLDRDREEPQHF. CDR3 DNA: TGTGCCAGCAGTTTAGACCGGGACAGGGAGGAGCCCCAGCATTTT.

This clone has more than one count but fewer than ten. This sequence joins TRBV11-2 and TRBJ2-3, with 7 bases lining up with TRBD2. Germline loops: CDR1 SGHAT, CDR2 FQNNGV. CDR3 length equals 15 residues. V shed 3 bases and J 1 base; nucleotides not matched to a gene: 4. CDR3 DNA: TGTGCCAGCAGCTTTGGGACTACCGGCACAGATACGCAGTATTTT. It specifies CASSFGTTGTDTQYF.

In its sample, this clone was seen a few times. The V gene is TRBV2, the J gene TRBJ2-7; TRBD2 might be the D (6 bases). The CDR3 extends over 12 amino acids. The V end lost 10 bases, the J end lost 6 bases, and 16 bases lay between the germline ends. The V gene's germline CDR1 is SNHLY and CDR2 FYNNEI. The CDR3 DNA reads TGTGCCACGGGGACTCCAGAGCTCGAGCAGTACTTC. Translated: CATGTPELEQYF.

This clone was recorded once. The chain links TRBV6-2 or TRBV6-3 to TRBJ2-3; the match to TRBD2 covers 9 bases. The CDR3 covers 17 residues. Trimming removed 6 bases from V and 3 bases from J; junction bases left unmatched: 13. Per germline, CDR1 MNHEY and CDR2 SVGEGT. For the CDR3, the DNA is TGTGCCAGCAGCCTTGCGGGACTAGCCCTTTCGACAGATACGCAGTATTTT. This encodes CASSLAGLALSTDTQYF.

V usage is TRBV5-1 and J usage is TRBJ2-7; possible D gene TRBD2, 6 bases. Trimming cost V 2 bases and J 7 bases, with 16 bases left between them. CDR1 and CDR2 from the germline V gene are SGHRS and YFSETQ. The CDR3 length is 14 residues. CDR3 sequence: CASSLGRDRVEQYF. DNA of the CDR3: TGCGCCAGCAGCTTAGGGCGGGACCGAGTGGAGCAGTACTTC.